Listed below are T cell receptor beta chains from one sample, sequenced in a study of blood T cell dynamics during melanoma immunotherapy. Produced via immunoSEQ multiplex PCR; TCRdb's table is partial and in-frame only. This repertoire shows about 12,000 clones, 85% to 90% found once; its top ten account for about 4%. The sequencing used blood, collected from a patient treated with checkpoint blockade. These TCRs come from a human donor with melanoma. Each CDR3 is given with its conserved first and last residue. A D gene is named only where the DNA matches it firmly. Rows may omit the clone size; those that give it use once, few, many or a size class.

CDR3 DNA: TGTGCCAGCAGCCAAGAGCTAGCGAGTAATTACGAGCAGTACTTC
CDR3 protein: CASSQELASNYEQYF
D gene: .
V gene: TRBV4-2
J gene: TRBJ2-7
clone size: .

CDR3 DNA: TGTGCCAGCAGCTTGTACCAGGGTGGTTATTTT
CDR3 protein: CASSLYQGGYF
D gene: .
V gene: TRBV7-9
J gene: TRBJ2-3
clone size: .

CDR3 DNA: TGTGCCAGCAGCCAGGACGGGGGGCGCGTCACCGGGGAGCTGTTTTTT
CDR3 protein: CASSQDGGRVTGELFF
D gene: .
V gene: TRBV28
J gene: TRBJ2-2
clone size: once

CDR3 DNA: TGTGCCAGCAGCTTAGAGGACTCCTACAATGAGCAGTTCTTC
CDR3 protein: CASSLEDSYNEQFF
D gene: .
V gene: TRBV7-9
J gene: TRBJ2-1
clone size: .

CDR3 DNA: TGTGCCAGCAGGCCCGGAGTTGCAACTAATGAAAAACTGTTTTTT
CDR3 protein: CASRPGVATNEKLFF
D gene: .
V gene: TRBV11-2
J gene: TRBJ1-4
clone size: .

CDR3 DNA: TGTGCCAGCAGCTTAGGGGCAGGCCTCAACGTCCTGACTTTC
CDR3 protein: CASSLGAGLNVLTF
D gene: .
V gene: TRBV7-8
J gene: TRBJ2-6
clone size: .

CDR3 DNA: TGTGCCAGCAGTTTAAGGGGGGCTAGCTATGGCTACACCTTC
CDR3 protein: CASSLRGASYGYTF
D gene: .
V gene: TRBV28
J gene: TRBJ1-2
clone size: few

CDR3 DNA: TGTGCCAGCAGCTTGACCCGGGACAGGGTTCCCTACGAGCAGTACTTC
CDR3 protein: CASSLTRDRVPYEQYF
D gene: TRBD1
V gene: TRBV7-9
J gene: TRBJ2-7
clone size: .

CDR3 DNA: TGTGCCAGCAGTCACACAGGGGGCGAGGATGGCTACACCTTC
CDR3 protein: CASSHTGGEDGYTF
D gene: TRBD1
V gene: TRBV6-4
J gene: TRBJ1-2
clone size: .

CDR3 DNA: TGTGCCAGCAGCCGACAGGGGAACACTGAAGCTTTCTTT
CDR3 protein: CASSRQGNTEAFF
D gene: TRBD1
V gene: TRBV6-5
J gene: TRBJ1-1
clone size: .

CDR3 DNA: TGCGCCAGCAGCGATCACATTCACCGGGACAGAACCAATGAGCAGTTCTTC
CDR3 protein: CASSDHIHRDRTNEQFF
D gene: TRBD1
V gene: TRBV5-1
J gene: TRBJ2-1
clone size: once

CDR3 DNA: TGCGCCAGCAGCCAAGAAGCGTATCTTGAGCAGTTCTTC
CDR3 protein: CASSQEAYLEQFF
D gene: .
V gene: TRBV4-1
J gene: TRBJ2-1
clone size: .